A single sample is the source of the 27 T cell receptor beta chains below, sequenced in a study of blood T cell repertoires in COVID-19. TCRdb keeps only in-frame clones here, not all; method: immunoSEQ multiplex PCR. The profile shows about 350,000 clones, almost 90% of them singletons. Source material: PBMCs or T cells enriched from blood (not recorded which). The receptors here all came from a woman under 40 who had been exposed to COVID-19.

This chain connects TRBV12-3 or TRBV12-4 to TRBJ2-7; tentatively, D is TRBD2 (7 bases). Trimming pared 5 bases from V and 11 bases from J, leaving 19 bases between. This CDR3 is 13 amino acids long. The CDR3 sequence: CASSLGLGGVEYF. The CDR3 DNA reads TGTGCCAGCAGTCTTGGACTAGGGGGAGTGGAGTACTTC.

The rearrangement uses TRBV3-1 (or the pseudogene TRBV3-2) and TRBJ1-2; 10 bases map to TRBD1. This CDR3 contains 15 residues. V lost 1 base, J lost 8 bases, and 7 bases stayed unmatched. Germline CDR1 and CDR2: LGHDT and YNNKEL (reference sequence). The CDR3 sequence is CASSQGWDRGPGYTF. The CDR3 nucleotides read TGTGCCAGCAGCCAAGGATGGGACAGGGGACCCGGCTACACCTTC.

The rearrangement links TRBV3-1 (or the pseudogene TRBV3-2) to TRBJ2-2; TRBD2 matches at 12 bases. V dropped 1 base and J dropped 6; count of bases not matched to a gene: 0. Germline lookup yields CDR1 LGHDT and CDR2 YNNKEL (reference sequence). The CDR3 runs 15 residues. CDR3 DNA sequence: TGTGCCAGCAGCCAAGGACTAGCGGGAGCCGGGGAGCTGTTTTTT. It translates to CASSQGLAGAGELFF.

This clone appeared many times. V is TRBV5-6 and J is TRBJ1-6, with 8 bases aligning to TRBD1. Per germline, CDR1 SGHDT and CDR2 YYEEEE. CDR3 size: 15 residues. The J segment lost 9 bases and the V segment lost 6 bases, leaving 11 bases of the junction unmatched. For the CDR3, the DNA is TGTGCCAGCAACAGTGGACAGGGAGGTCGTTCACCCCTCCACTTT. Its translation is CASNSGQGGRSPLHF.

The genes are TRBV20-1 and TRBJ2-2, with a possible D match to TRBD2 (5 bases). V was trimmed by 3 bases and J by 4 bases, leaving 15 bases between them. CDR3 length equals 15 residues. The germline V gene encodes CDR1 DFQATT and CDR2 SNEGSKA (reference sequence). CDR3 nucleotide sequence: TGCAGTGCTAGTAGCGTTCACCCGCGCACCGGGGAGCTGTTTTTT. Protein: CSASSVHPRTGELFF.

V is TRBV14 and J is TRBJ2-7; D perhaps matches TRBD1 (5 bases). Trimming pared 3 bases from V and 6 bases from J, leaving 12 bases between. Germline V gene lookup returns CDR1 SGHDN and CDR2 FVKESK. This CDR3 has 13 residues. The CDR3 coding sequence is TGTGCCAGCAGCCACAGGGTAGTCTCCGAGCAGTACTTC. Translation gives CASSHRVVSEQYF.

The J gene is TRBJ1-5, the V gene TRBV18, with TRBD1 matching 7 bases. The CDR3 sequence is 18 residues long. Trimming cost V 3 bases and J 3 bases; bases outside gene matches: 14. The V gene's germline CDR1 is KGHSH and CDR2 LQKENI. In DNA, the CDR3 is TGTGCCAGCTCACCTTCGGGACAGCAGTACTATAACAATCAGCCCCAGCATTTT. As protein: CASSPSGQQYYNNQPQHF.

The chain is built from TRBV3-1 (or the pseudogene TRBV3-2) and TRBJ1-1; a possible D gene is TRBD1 (6 bases). The CDR3 runs 13 residues. Germline CDR1 LGHDT, CDR2 YNNKEL (reference sequence). The V end was cut by 0 bases, the J end by 11 bases, with 13 bases between. As DNA, the CDR3 is TGTGCCAGCAGCCAAGATCGGGGGGCCTGGGCTTTCTTT. Amino acids: CASSQDRGAWAFF.

This clone came up once. The chain employs TRBV11-2 and TRBJ1-3; D gene ambiguous. CDR1 SGHAT and CDR2 FQNNGV come from the germline V gene. The CDR3 is 14 residues long. V lost 2 bases and J 3 bases, leaving 8 bases between the germline ends. In nucleotides, the CDR3 is TGTGCCAGCAGCTTAAGTCAGATTGGAAACACCATATATTTT. Translated, it gives CASSLSQIGNTIYF.

The chain uses TRBV28 and TRBJ2-1, with D possibly matching TRBD2 (5 bases). The CDR3 is 13 amino acids. Germline loops: CDR1 MDHEN, CDR2 SYDVKM. V lost 6 bases to trimming and J lost 6 bases, with 12 bases between them. In DNA, the CDR3 is TGTGCCAGCAGCCAAGGACTTCTCAATGAGCAGTTCTTC. This codes for CASSQGLLNEQFF.

The chain couples TRBV7-9 to TRBJ2-7, with 8 nucleotides matching TRBD2. This CDR3 is 16 amino acids long. CDR1 SEHNR and CDR2 FQNEAQ come from the germline V gene (reference sequence). Trimming cost V 5 bases and J 5 bases; bases outside gene matches: 14. The CDR3: CASSASVGTSHHEQYF. The CDR3 DNA sequence: TGTGCCAGCAGCGCTAGTGTTGGGACTAGTCACCACGAGCAGTACTTC.

The gene calls are TRBV19 and TRBJ1-4; the D is unclear. Deletions cut 6 bases from V and 8 bases from J, with 22 bases between. Per germline, CDR1 LNHDA and CDR2 SQIVND (reference sequence). The CDR3 extends over 16 amino acids. CDR3 sequence reads: CASRKREGVNFEKLFF. DNA of the CDR3: TGTGCCAGTAGGAAGAGGGAGGGAGTTAATTTCGAAAAACTGTTTTTT.

V gene TRBV7-3 combines with J gene TRBJ2-1; 9 nucleotides agree with TRBD2. V lost 1 base and J lost 7; bases outside the gene matches: 8. CDR3 length: 16 residues. Germline CDR1 SGHTA, CDR2 FQGTGA. In DNA, the CDR3 is TGTGCCAGCAGCTTAATGGCTAGCGGGAACTGGAATGAGCAGTTCTTC. It specifies CASSLMASGNWNEQFF. The full variable domain, its missing parts supplied by reference TRBV7-3 and TRBJ2-1, is GAGVSQTPSNKVTEKGKYVELRCDPISGHTALYWYRQSLGQGPEFLIYFQGTGAADDSGLPNDRFFAVRPEGSVSTLKIQRTERGDSAVYLCASSLMASGNWNEQFFGPGTRLTVL.

The chain employs TRBV10-2 and TRBJ1-6, with 9 bases that match TRBD1. This CDR3 is 15 amino acids long. With V trimmed by 8 bases and J by 6 bases, 8 bases remained unmatched. CDR1 and CDR2 from the germline V gene are WSHSY and SAAADI. The chain's CDR3 is CASRDPTGGNSPLHF. The CDR3 DNA reads TGCGCCAGCCGCGACCCGACAGGGGGTAATTCACCCCTCCACTTT.

The chain joins TRBV5-1 to TRBJ2-3; TRBD1 is a possible D gene (6 bases). Trimming shortened V by 4 bases and J by 8 bases, and 14 bases separated the two germline ends. The germline gives CDR1 SGHRS, CDR2 YFSETQ. This CDR3 spans 13 amino acids. The CDR3 DNA sequence: TGCGCCAGCAGCCCCGAGGGGGACGGTACGCAGTATTTT. Translated: CASSPEGDGTQYF.

This sequence joins TRBV13 and TRBJ2-4; TRBD1 agrees at 9 bases. V dropped 0 bases and J dropped 7; count of bases not matched to a gene: 4. Per the germline V gene, CDR1 is PRHDT and CDR2 is FYEKMQ (reference sequence). This CDR3 has 15 residues. CDR3 bases: TGTGCCAGCAGCTTAGGTACAGGGGGCTTGAACATTCAGTACTTC. Translated, it gives CASSLGTGGLNIQYF.

The chain recombines TRBV28 with TRBJ1-2; 8 nucleotides match TRBD1. From germline, CDR1 is MDHEN and CDR2 SYDVKM. The CDR3 is made up of 17 amino acids. With 2 bases clipped from V and 4 bases from J, the junction kept 12 bases outside the gene matches. CDR3 DNA: TGTGCCAGCAGTTTACAGGGGGCGGGCAGGGGAGGCTATGGCTACACCTTC. As protein: CASSLQGAGRGGYGYTF.

The V and J genes are TRBV7-2 and TRBJ1-1; tentatively, D is TRBD1 (5 bases). The CDR3 consists of 14 residues. V was trimmed by 5 bases and J by 5 bases, leaving 15 bases between them. CDR1 and CDR2 (germline): SGHTA, FQGNSA. The DNA of the CDR3 is TGTGCCAGCAGCCAGGGTCAAATCGGAACTGAAGCTTTCTTT. Protein: CASSQGQIGTEAFF.

As regards this clone: The same CDR3 is also encoded by other DNA sequences in this sample. The V gene is TRBV28, the J gene TRBJ1-5; TRBD1 matches 8 bases. Germline values: CDR1 MDHEN, CDR2 SYDVKM. J gave up 6 bases and V 5 bases, and 0 bases lay outside the gene matches. The CDR3 covers 12 residues. CDR3 sequence: CASSTGGQPQHF. CDR3 sequence (DNA): TGTGCCAGCAGTACAGGGGGTCAGCCCCAGCATTTT.

V gene TRBV19 combines with J gene TRBJ1-1; 9 bases are a match to TRBD1. From germline, CDR1 is LNHDA and CDR2 SQIVND (reference sequence). This CDR3 has 16 residues. J lost 2 bases, V lost 6 bases, and 10 bases had no gene match. The CDR3 nucleotides are TGTGCCAGTAGCTTAATCCCGGGACAGGGCAACACTGAAGCTTTCTTT. The encoded protein is CASSLIPGQGNTEAFF.

This chain connects TRBV5-1 to TRBJ1-3; 9 bases are a match to TRBD1. Germline CDR1 reads SGHRS; CDR2 reads YFSETQ. Trimming removed 1 base from V and 2 bases from J; junction bases left unmatched: 4. The CDR3 has 16 residues. CDR3 residues: CASSLIGTGTGNTIYF. CDR3 nucleotide sequence: TGCGCCAGCAGCTTGATAGGGACAGGGACTGGAAACACCATATATTTT.

This chain links TRBV13 with TRBJ1-4; D perhaps matches TRBD1 (5 bases). The V and J ends lost 0 bases and 7 bases respectively, with 9 bases between them. CDR1 and CDR2 (germline): PRHDT, FYEKMQ (reference sequence). CDR3 size: 14 residues. The CDR3 loop is CASSLGRGTEKLFF. The DNA for the CDR3 is TGTGCCAGCAGCTTAGGAAGGGGTACTGAAAAACTGTTTTTT.

This CDR3 is CASSSKTSVAGNEQFF. The CDR3 DNA sequence: TGCGCCAGCAGCTCAAAGACTAGCGTGGCCGGCAATGAGCAGTTCTTC. The chain joins TRBV5-1 to TRBJ2-1; 8 bases match TRBD2. V lost 3 bases and J lost 6; bases outside the gene matches: 11. CDR3 length: 16 amino acids. CDR1 and CDR2 from the germline V gene are SGHRS and YFSETQ.

This chain links TRBV15 with TRBJ1-5; TRBD1 matches 7 bases. CDR3 length: 16 residues. V shed 0 bases and J 3 bases; nucleotides not matched to a gene: 5. CDR1 is LNHNV and CDR2 is YYDKDF in the germline V gene (reference sequence). The CDR3 protein is CATSRDRDRVNQPQHF. In DNA, the CDR3 is TGTGCCACCAGCAGAGATCGAGACAGGGTCAATCAGCCCCAGCATTTT.

This clone came up many times. V gene TRBV7-2 combines with J gene TRBJ1-1, with 7 bases lining up with TRBD1. This CDR3 is 14 amino acids long. The V and J ends lost 4 bases and 1 base, in that order; junction bases with no gene match: 3. The V gene's germline CDR1 is SGHTA and CDR2 FQGNSA. The CDR3 spells CASSSWTGNTEAFF. DNA of the CDR3: TGTGCCAGCAGCTCCTGGACAGGGAACACTGAAGCTTTCTTT.

This clone was counted between two and nine times. J is TRBJ1-6 and V is TRBV27; no clear D gene. V lost 0 bases to trimming and J lost 5 bases, with 5 bases between them. From germline, CDR1 is MNHEY and CDR2 SMNVEV (reference sequence). This CDR3 is built from 14 residues. The CDR3 region has the DNA TGTGCCAGCAGTTTATCCGCGGATAATTCACCCCTCCACTTT. This sequence encodes CASSLSADNSPLHF.

The chain employs TRBV5-1 and TRBJ2-7; possibly TRBD2 for D (5 bases). CDR3 length equals 12 residues. Trimming left V 4 bases short and J 3 bases short, with 8 bases between. Germline V lookup: CDR1 SGHRS, CDR2 YFSETQ. CDR3 nucleotide sequence: TGCGCCAGCAGCATTGAGGGCTACGAGCAGTACTTC. This encodes CASSIEGYEQYF.